A single sample is the source of the 10 T cell receptor beta chains below, sequenced in a study of Ad26.COV2.S vaccination and SARS-CoV-2 variants. As for treatment: some 19 received Ad26.COV2.S at low or high dose, single or two shots; five or six received placebo; per-sample allocation not given. Specimen acquisition occurred on day 63 following the initial vaccine or placebo injection. Repertoires were generated with immunoSEQ multiplex PCR, while TCRdb's copy carries only in-frame clones and drops some. The sample yields approximately 300,000 clones, around 85% seen once. The source material was peripheral blood, sampled in a trial of Ad26.COV2.S vaccine versus placebo. The receptors shown here come from a person between 18 and 60 years old who received the Ad26.COV2.S COVID-19 vaccine or a placebo.

The V call is TRBV6-5, the J call TRBJ2-7, with 7 bases fitting TRBD1. The CDR3 has 14 residues. V lost 6 bases and J lost 4; bases outside the gene matches: 9. From germline, CDR1 is MNHEY and CDR2 SVGAGI. CDR3 in amino acids: CASRKPGQTYEQYF. The CDR3 nucleotides are TGTGCCAGCAGGAAACCGGGACAGACGTACGAGCAGTACTTC.

The sample holds a few counts of this clone. Distinct nucleotide sequences in the sample also encode this CDR3. The chain recombines TRBV5-1 with TRBJ2-2; D possibly corresponds to TRBD2 (7 bases). The CDR3 is 16 residues long. Germline V lookup: CDR1 SGHRS, CDR2 YFSETQ. Deletions cut 1 base from V and 3 bases from J, with 13 bases between. This CDR3 is CASSLSRGADTGELFF. In DNA form, the CDR3 reads TGCGCCAGCAGCTTGAGTCGGGGGGCGGACACCGGGGAGCTGTTTTTT.

The V and J genes are TRBV5-6 and TRBJ1-6, with D possibly being TRBD1 (6 bases). Trimming removed 1 base from V and 8 bases from J, with 13 bases in between. The CDR3 has 15 amino acids. Germline-derived CDR1 and CDR2 are SGHDT and YYEEEE. CDR3 sequence reads: CASSLFTGFDSPLHF. The DNA for the CDR3 is TGTGCCAGCAGCTTGTTTACAGGGTTTGATTCACCCCTCCACTTT.

This chain connects TRBV29-1 to TRBJ1-1, with a tentative D call TRBD1 (5 bases). Per the germline V gene, CDR1 is SQVTM and CDR2 is ANQGSEA. The CDR3 covers 16 residues. V was shortened by 1 base and J by 5 bases, with 20 bases between the two germline ends. CDR3 loop: CSVEVGPGHWGTEAFF. The CDR3 bases are TGCAGCGTTGAAGTGGGCCCGGGGCATTGGGGGACTGAAGCTTTCTTT.

This chain uses TRBV14 with TRBJ2-2; possibly TRBD1 or TRBD2 for D (5 bases each). This CDR3 spans 17 amino acids. The germline CDR1 and CDR2 sequences are SGHDN and FVKESK. V was shortened by 2 bases and J by 1 base, with 14 bases between the two germline ends. As DNA, the CDR3 is TGTGCCAGCAGCCAAAAGTTCAGAGGGGTGAACACCGGGGAGCTGTTTTTT. This sequence encodes CASSQKFRGVNTGELFF.

This chain links TRBV21-1 with TRBJ2-7; TRBD1 is taken as the D call from the table, unchecked against the DNA. TRBV21-1 is given as a pseudogene. CDR3 length equals 17 residues. This chain's CDR3 is CASSKEDRECRSYEQYF. The CDR3 nucleotides read TGTGCCAGCAGCAAGGAGGACAGGGAATGTCGCTCCTACGAGCAGTACTTC.

The chain carries TRBV5-1 and TRBJ1-5; D ambiguous. The germline V gene encodes CDR1 SGHRS and CDR2 YFSETQ. V gave up 0 bases and J gave up 6 bases, with 7 bases separating them. The CDR3 is 13 residues long. Written as DNA, the CDR3 is TGCGCCAGCAGCTTGGACGTCGGTCAGCCCCAGCATTTT. It specifies CASSLDVGQPQHF.

The gene calls are TRBV18 and TRBJ2-2; no reliable D call. The CDR3 totals 13 residues. V gave up 5 bases and J gave up 6 bases, with 10 bases separating them. CDR1 is KGHSH, CDR2 LQKENI, per germline. CDR3 bases: TGTGCCAGCTCATTAGACTTGGCCGGGGAGCTGTTTTTT. This encodes CASSLDLAGELFF.

The J gene is TRBJ1-1, the V gene TRBV11-2; no clear D gene. There are 12 residues in the CDR3. V lost 1 base and J lost 3, with 3 bases in between. The V gene's germline CDR1 is SGHAT and CDR2 FQNNGV. The CDR3 nucleotides read TGTGCCAGCAGCTTAGGTCACACTGAAGCTTTCTTT. Translation gives CASSLGHTEAFF.

This clone was detected only a few times. The chain carries TRBV19 and TRBJ2-3; 10 nucleotides align to TRBD1. Germline loops: CDR1 LNHDA, CDR2 SQIVND (reference sequence). The CDR3 has 15 amino acids. The trim removed 6 bases at V and 2 bases at J, leaving 5 bases unmatched. CDR3 bases: TGTGCCAGTAGCGGGACAGGGGCCTCCACAGATACGCAGTATTTT. Translated, it gives CASSGTGASTDTQYF.